The 18 T cell receptor beta chains below come from one sample, sequenced in a study of patients and donors after allogeneic stem cell transplantation. TCRdb reanalysed the RT-PCR reads using MiXCR and keeps one entry per CDR3 protein. The data contain fewer than 75,000 distinct CDR3 sequences, 10% to 15% of them singletons. Sequencing used blood, either unsorted or a sorted T cell fraction (not recorded which). These receptor sequences come from a human donor who was either an allogeneic HSCT recipient or a stem cell or donor lymphocyte infusion donor (not recorded which). It is not recorded whose cells these are; they may come from a transplant donor.

V is TRBV29-1 and J is TRBJ2-7; no clear D gene. Germline CDR1 is SQVTM and CDR2 is ANQGSEA. Trimming cost V 1 base and J 4 bases, with 14 bases left between them. The CDR3 length is 14 residues. DNA for the CDR3: TGCAGCGTTGAAGGCGGCGGATCAGAGTACGAGCAGTACTTC. Its protein is CSVEGGGSEYEQYF.

The chain recombines TRBV7-6 with TRBJ2-7, with TRBD1 matching over 9 bases. This CDR3 has 18 residues. CDR1 and CDR2 (germline): SGHVS, FNYEAQ. J gave up 4 bases and V 0 bases, and 13 bases lay outside the gene matches. DNA for the CDR3: TGTGCCAGCAGCTTAGCGCTGAGCTTTTGGGACAGGGCATACGAGCAGTACTTC. Its protein is CASSLALSFWDRAYEQYF.

This clonotype has more than one count but fewer than ten. The V gene is TRBV7-9, the J gene TRBJ2-7; TRBD2 aligns across 8 bases. Germline V gives CDR1 SEHNR, CDR2 FQNEAQ (reference sequence). The V gene end was trimmed by 3 bases and the J gene end by 2 bases; junction bases not matched to a gene: 3. The CDR3 covers 14 residues. The CDR3 loop reads CASSFSGNAYEQYF. Here the CDR3 DNA reads TGTGCCAGCAGCTTTAGCGGGAACGCCTACGAGCAGTACTTC.

The table lists this clonotype with many counts. The chain has TRBV20-1 and TRBJ2-7, with 9 bases that match TRBD1. With 5 bases clipped from V and 3 bases from J, the junction kept 11 bases outside the gene matches. The CDR3 length is 15 residues. The germline V gene has CDR1 DFQATT and CDR2 SNEGSKA (reference sequence). CDR3 region: CSALGQGIPYYEQYF. The CDR3 DNA reads TGCAGTGCTTTGGGACAGGGAATTCCCTACTACGAGCAGTACTTC.

The chain uses TRBV3-1 and TRBJ2-2, with 7 bases fitting TRBD2. This CDR3 is built from 16 residues. The ends lost 3 bases at V and 0 bases at J; junction bases unmatched: 4. Germline CDR1 and CDR2: LGHDT and YNNKEL (reference sequence). CDR3 protein: CASSHERGSNTGELFF. The CDR3 nucleotides are TGTGCCAGCAGCCACGAGCGGGGTTCGAACACCGGGGAGCTGTTTTTT.

This rearrangement joins TRBV3-1 to TRBJ2-3; 10 nucleotides align to TRBD2. V dropped 6 bases and J dropped 5; count of bases not matched to a gene: 11. The CDR3 is 16 residues long. Germline V gene sequence: CDR1 LGHDT, CDR2 YNNKEL (reference sequence). CDR3 in DNA: TGTGCCAGCAGAATGAGACTAGCGGGTAGGGGAGATACGCAGTATTTT. It codes for CASRMRLAGRGDTQYF.

There are a few counts of this clonotype. The V call is TRBV18, the J call TRBJ1-2; TRBD1 agrees at 9 bases. Trimming removed 1 base from V and 0 bases from J; junction bases left unmatched: 3. Germline CDR1 is KGHSH and CDR2 is LQKENI. The CDR3 runs to 16 residues. CDR3 in DNA: TGTGCCAGCTCACCACGGACAGGGGAAGCTAACTATGGCTACACCTTC. Protein sequence: CASSPRTGEANYGYTF.

The gene calls are TRBV11-2 and TRBJ1-3, with D possibly TRBD1 on 5 matching bases. The V end was cut by 3 bases, the J end by 0 bases, with 21 bases between. CDR3 length equals 19 residues. Per germline, CDR1 SGHAT and CDR2 FQNNGV. CDR3 sequence reads: CASSFSSGRGASSGNTIYF. The CDR3, as DNA: TGTGCCAGCAGCTTTTCGAGTGGGAGGGGTGCGAGCTCTGGAAACACCATATATTTT.

In this sample, this clonotype turned up many times. The V call is TRBV9, the J call TRBJ1-2, with 8 bases lining up with TRBD1. Per germline, CDR1 SGDLS and CDR2 YYNGEE. J lost 1 base, V lost 4 bases, and 9 bases had no gene match. The CDR3 is made up of 16 amino acids. CDR3 in DNA: TGTGCCAGCAGCTCGGGACAGGCTCTAGTTAACTATGGCTACACCTTC. Translating it yields CASSSGQALVNYGYTF.

The V and J genes are TRBV12-3 or TRBV12-4 and TRBJ2-7; 12 bases are shared with TRBD2. Trimming cost V 5 bases and J 3 bases; bases outside gene matches: 8. This CDR3 is built from 16 residues. DNA of the CDR3: TGTGCCAGCAGTCCTAGACTAGCGGGAGATCTCTACGAGCAGTACTTC. Its protein product is CASSPRLAGDLYEQYF.

This chain uses TRBV6-6 with TRBJ2-7; D is possibly TRBD1 (5 bases). Germline lookup yields CDR1 MNHNY and CDR2 SVGAGI (reference sequence). This CDR3 comprises 15 residues. V lost 8 bases and J 4 bases, leaving 21 bases between the germline ends. CDR3 amino acids: CASQWERGTSYEQYF. Here the CDR3 DNA reads TGTGCCAGCCAGTGGGAAAGGGGAACATCTTACGAGCAGTACTTC.

There are a few counts of this clonotype. CDR3 in DNA: TGTGCCAGCAGTTCCCCGGGACTAGCCACCACAGATACGCAGTATTTT. This translates into CASSSPGLATTDTQYF. The chain carries TRBV6-2 or TRBV6-3 and TRBJ2-3, with 9 bases aligning to TRBD2. V was pared by 4 bases and J by 2 bases, with 7 bases of the junction left unmatched. CDR1 is MNHEY and CDR2 is SVGEGT in the germline V gene. This CDR3 region has 16 residues.

The chain is built from TRBV21-1 and TRBJ1-5; TRBD1 reflects the table's D call only, with no check against the DNA. TRBV21-1 is deemed a pseudogene. This CDR3 contains 17 residues. The DNA of the CDR3 is TGTGCCAGCAGCAAAGCGCTGGGGGCGGATAGCAATCAGCCCCAGCATTTT. Amino acids: CASSKALGADSNQPQHF.

The chain uses TRBV4-2 and TRBJ2-7; 10 nucleotides line up with TRBD2. The V gene end was trimmed by 1 base and the J gene end by 0 bases; junction bases not matched to a gene: 3. Germline-derived CDR1 and CDR2 are LGHNA and YNFKEQ. The CDR3 contains 16 residues. CDR3 residues: CASSQGGLASSYEQYF. The CDR3 DNA is TGTGCCAGCAGCCAAGGGGGACTAGCGTCCTCCTACGAGCAGTACTTC.

The chain has TRBV5-1 and TRBJ2-7, with D unclear. Trimming removed 6 bases at V and 1 base at J, with 20 bases between. CDR1 and CDR2 (germline): SGHRS, YFSETQ. There are 16 residues in the CDR3. For the CDR3, the DNA is TGCGCCAGCAATTTAGTTGGTTTCGACGATTCCTACGAGCAGTACTTC. Its protein product is CASNLVGFDDSYEQYF.

V usage is TRBV24-1 and J usage is TRBJ2-2, with unresolved D. V was shortened by 2 bases and J by 2 bases, with 5 bases between the two germline ends. The CDR3 runs 14 residues. Looked up from germline, CDR1 is KGHDR and CDR2 is SFDVKD. The chain's CDR3 is CATSDSPNTGELFF. In DNA, the CDR3 is TGTGCCACCAGTGATTCCCCTAACACCGGGGAGCTGTTTTTT.

Comment on this clonotype: This could be a read error, since a much larger clone is one nucleotide away. The chain couples TRBV27 to TRBJ1-6; no firm D call. CDR3 size: 12 residues. Trimming pared 3 bases from V and 7 bases from J, leaving 4 bases between. Germline V gene sequence: CDR1 MNHEY, CDR2 SMNVEV (reference sequence). CDR3 sequence reads: CASSFLNSPLHF. The CDR3 bases are TGTGCCAGCAGTTTTCTAAATTCACCCCTCCACTTT.

V and J are TRBV12-3 or TRBV12-4 and TRBJ2-1; a possible D gene is TRBD2 (7 bases). The V end was cut by 5 bases, the J end by 3 bases, with 14 bases between. This CDR3 is built from 15 residues. The chain's CDR3 is CASSPGGAGYNEQFF. DNA for the CDR3: TGTGCCAGCAGTCCGGGGGGCGCGGGCTACAATGAGCAGTTCTTC.